Below are 29 T cell receptor beta chains sequenced from a single sample in a study of a mutant IDH1 vaccine in newly diagnosed glioma. Time point given: week 11, during vaccination. Vaccination comprised doses that each held 300 ug of mutant IDH1 20-mer peptide, plus topical imiquimod. Antigens of these TCRs are unknown. Data came from immunoSEQ multiplex PCR; TCRdb stores just in-frame clones and leaves some out. The sample includes around 130,000 clones, around 77% of them seen just once. Source: PBMCs, taken from a glioma patient whose treatment included an IDH1 peptide vaccine. These TCRs come from a man between 40 and 49 years old with glioma.

The chain has TRBV5-1 and TRBJ2-3; weak D call: TRBD1 (6 bases). This CDR3 is built from 15 residues. Germline V gene data show CDR1 as SGHRS and CDR2 as YFSETQ. V was shortened by 2 bases and J by 0 bases, with 10 bases between the two germline ends. CDR3 DNA sequence: TGCGCCAGCAGCTTACAGGGTTCTAGCACAGATACGCAGTATTTT. It encodes CASSLQGSSTDTQYF.

This clone was seen a handful of times. The chain couples TRBV20-1 to TRBJ1-1, with 7 nucleotides matching TRBD1. This CDR3 region has 11 residues. Germline lookup yields CDR1 DFQATT and CDR2 SNEGSKA (reference sequence). V trimming: 8 bases; J trimming: 6 bases; junction bases outside the gene matches: 6. The CDR3 sequence: CSFTGEAEAFF. CDR3 sequence (DNA): TGCAGTTTCACAGGGGAGGCTGAAGCTTTCTTT.

V and J are TRBV4-3 and TRBJ2-1; 8 bases are shared with TRBD1. After removal of 10 bases from V and 0 bases from J, the junction contained 8 bases not matched to a gene. Looked up from germline, CDR1 is LGHNA and CDR2 is YSLEER. There are 15 residues in the CDR3. CDR3 amino acids: CATRDRLYSYNEQFF. CDR3 DNA sequence: TGCGCCACCCGGGACAGGTTGTACTCCTACAATGAGCAGTTCTTC.

There are a few counts of this clone. The chain is built from TRBV29-1 and TRBJ1-1; tentative D call: TRBD1 (5 bases). Between the trimmed V and J ends, which lost 3 bases and 11 bases, there was a span of 13 bases. The CDR3 loop spans 11 amino acids. CDR1 SQVTM and CDR2 ANQGSEA come from the germline V gene. This CDR3 reads CSVDPRERAFF. DNA for the CDR3: TGCAGCGTTGATCCCAGGGAGCGTGCTTTCTTT. Full variable domain (missing parts from reference TRBV29-1 and TRBJ1-1): SAVISQKPSRDICQRGTSLTIQCQVDSQVTMMFWYRQQPGQSLTLIATANQGSEATYESGFVIDKFPISRPNLTFSTLTVSNMSPEDSSIYLCSVDPRERAFFGQGTRLTVV.

The CDR3 sequence: CASSVEGREAYNEQFF. CDR3 nucleotide sequence: TGTGCCAGCAGCGTAGAGGGGAGGGAGGCCTACAATGAGCAGTTCTTC. This chain connects TRBV9 to TRBJ2-1, with TRBD2 matching 7 bases. From germline, CDR1 is SGDLS and CDR2 YYNGEE. CDR3 length: 16 residues. Trimming took 0 bases from V and 2 from J; bases not matched to a gene: 5.

The chain links TRBV4-1 to TRBJ2-7; no firm D call. V shed 4 bases and J shed 0 bases, with 10 bases lying between them. The CDR3 is 14 amino acids. Germline V gene lookup returns CDR1 MGHRA and CDR2 YSYEKL. The CDR3 coding sequence is TGCGCCAGCAGCCCGCACAGAATCTCCTACGAGCAGTACTTC. This codes for CASSPHRISYEQYF.

The CDR3 nucleotides are TGTGCCAGCAGTTCAGGGGGCCGATACGAGCAGTACTTC. The encoded protein is CASSSGGRYEQYF. The V call is TRBV6-1, the J call TRBJ2-7, with 8 positions matching TRBD1. The germline V gene encodes CDR1 MNHNS and CDR2 SASEGT. The V and J ends lost 5 bases and 4 bases, in that order; junction bases with no gene match: 4. The length of the CDR3 is 13 residues.

The chain links TRBV7-3 to TRBJ2-3; a possible D gene is TRBD2 (6 bases). CDR1 is SGHTA and CDR2 is FQGTGA in the germline V gene. This CDR3 region has 13 residues. Trimming took 5 bases from V and 2 from J, leaving 8 bases between them. CDR3 DNA sequence: TGTGCCAGCAGCGGCGGGAACACAGATACGCAGTATTTT. Translated, it gives CASSGGNTDTQYF.

This rearrangement joins TRBV9 to TRBJ2-5; 14 positions match TRBD2. Looked up from germline, CDR1 is SGDLS and CDR2 is YYNGEE. This CDR3 comprises 16 residues. The ends lost 3 bases at V and 4 bases at J; junction bases unmatched: 5. The CDR3 here is CASSAGLAGGTETQYF. Here the CDR3 DNA reads TGTGCCAGCAGCGCCGGACTAGCGGGAGGTACAGAGACCCAGTACTTC. Full variable domain (missing parts from reference TRBV9 and TRBJ2-5): DSGVTQTPKHLITATGQRVTLRCSPRSGDLSVYWYQQSLDQGLQFLIQYYNGEERAKGNILERFSAQQFPDLHSELNLSSLELGDSALYFCASSAGLAGGTETQYFGPGTRLLVL.

The table lists this clone with a count of one. This rearrangement joins TRBV5-1 to TRBJ1-6; unclear D gene. This CDR3 spans 15 amino acids. CDR1 and CDR2 from the germline V gene are SGHRS and YFSETQ. Trimming stripped 1 base from V and 1 base from J, with 6 bases between. Written as DNA, the CDR3 is TGCGCCAGCAGCTTGCTCCAGTCCTATAATTCACCCCTCCACTTT. Amino acids: CASSLLQSYNSPLHF.

This clone was found a few times. The chain links TRBV5-1 to TRBJ1-1, with D hard to call. The CDR3 consists of 14 residues. Trimming took 2 bases from V and 2 from J, leaving 10 bases between them. Germline CDR1 reads SGHRS; CDR2 reads YFSETQ. CDR3 DNA: TGCGCCAGCAGCTTCTGGACGGGAAACACTGAAGCTTTCTTT. Its protein product is CASSFWTGNTEAFF.

This sequence joins TRBV5-1 and TRBJ2-2, with 14 positions matching TRBD2. After removal of 5 bases from V and 7 bases from J, the junction contained 10 bases not matched to a gene. Germline V gene sequence: CDR1 SGHRS, CDR2 YFSETQ. The CDR3 is 17 amino acids. CDR3 sequence: CASSSQGLAGVIGELFF. In nucleotides, the CDR3 is TGCGCCAGCAGTTCCCAGGGACTAGCGGGAGTTATCGGGGAGCTGTTTTTT.

This chain joins TRBV7-9 and TRBJ2-7, with D possibly TRBD2 on 5 matching bases. This CDR3 region has 12 residues. Germline V gene data show CDR1 as SEHNR and CDR2 as FQNEAQ (reference sequence). The V gene lost 2 bases and the J gene lost 6 bases, with 8 bases spanning the gap. Written as DNA, the CDR3 is TGTGCCAGCAGCTTATTCGGGATCGAGCAGTACTTC. Protein sequence: CASSLFGIEQYF.

For this clone: This sample includes further DNA sequences coding for the same CDR3. The chain uses TRBV7-8 and TRBJ2-7; D perhaps matches TRBD1 (6 bases). The CDR3 has 14 amino acids. V shed 1 base and J shed 4 bases, with 11 bases lying between them. Germline V gene data show CDR1 as SGHVS and CDR2 as FQNEAQ. The CDR3 reads CASSLGTVSYEQYF. CDR3 bases: TGTGCCAGCAGCTTAGGGACAGTTTCGTACGAGCAGTACTTC.

This clone was seen a handful of times. This rearrangement joins TRBV5-1 to TRBJ1-1, with D possibly being TRBD1 (5 bases). Germline loops: CDR1 SGHRS, CDR2 YFSETQ. The CDR3 sequence is 14 residues long. The germline V and J ends were trimmed by 0 bases and 0 bases, with 6 bases remaining between them. The CDR3 DNA sequence: TGCGCCAGCAGCTTGGAGGGGTTGAACACTGAAGCTTTCTTT. Its translation is CASSLEGLNTEAFF.

The gene calls are TRBV2 and TRBJ2-1; D ambiguous. Germline loops: CDR1 SNHLY, CDR2 FYNNEI. V lost 5 bases and J 6 bases, leaving 8 bases between the germline ends. The CDR3 runs 12 residues. The CDR3 sequence: CASSLGPNEQFF. CDR3 coding DNA: TGTGCCAGCAGTCTGGGTCCCAATGAGCAGTTCTTC.

V gene TRBV19 combines with J gene TRBJ1-4, with TRBD1 as a possible D gene (6 bases). Germline V gene sequence: CDR1 LNHDA, CDR2 SQIVND (reference sequence). V lost 4 bases to trimming and J lost 0 bases, with 12 bases between them. The CDR3 is made up of 16 amino acids. The CDR3 loop reads CASSRQARTTNEKLFF. CDR3 in DNA: TGTGCCAGTAGTAGACAGGCCCGGACAACTAATGAAAAACTGTTTTTT.

The V and J genes are TRBV19 and TRBJ2-5; D is undetermined. Trimming left V 6 bases short and J 7 bases short, with 15 bases between. Germline CDR1 and CDR2: LNHDA and SQIVND (reference sequence). This CDR3 is built from 13 residues. CDR3 nucleotides: TGTGCCAGTAGGGCCGGCAGACTTTCGACCCAGTACTTC. As protein: CASRAGRLSTQYF.

This chain links TRBV7-9 with TRBJ1-4, with 10 bases aligning to TRBD1. V gave up 5 bases and J gave up 9 bases; unmatched junction bases: 9. The CDR3 runs 15 residues. CDR1 and CDR2 from the germline V gene are SEHNR and FQNEAQ (reference sequence). This chain's CDR3 is CASSPTDRGGKKLFF. In DNA form, the CDR3 reads TGTGCCAGCAGCCCAACGGACAGGGGGGGTAAAAAACTGTTTTTT.

This clone has a single count. Other DNA sequences from this sample encode an identical CDR3 as well. The gene calls are TRBV7-2 and TRBJ2-3; the D is unclear. The CDR3 loop spans 11 amino acids. Germline assignment: CDR1 SGHTA and CDR2 FQGNSA. V lost 2 bases, J lost 5 bases, and 2 bases lay in between. The CDR3 region has the DNA TGTGCCAGCAGCTTAAAAGATACGCAGTATTTT. Amino acid sequence: CASSLKDTQYF.

J is TRBJ2-1 and V is TRBV11-2, with 14 bases lining up with TRBD2. CDR3 size: 18 residues. Per germline, CDR1 SGHAT and CDR2 FQNNGV. Trimming removed 5 bases from V and 1 base from J; junction bases left unmatched: 7. The CDR3 loop reads CASSVTSGGARSYNEQFF. The CDR3 bases are TGTGCCAGCAGCGTGACTAGCGGGGGGGCAAGGTCCTACAATGAGCAGTTCTTC. Looking up the rest from reference TRBV11-2 and TRBJ2-1 gives the full variable domain: EAGVAQSPRYKIIEKRQSVAFWCNPISGHATLYWYQQILGQGPKLLIQFQNNGVVDDSQLPKDRFSAERLKGVDSTLKIQPAKLEDSAVYLCASSVTSGGARSYNEQFFGPGTRLTVL.

The V call is TRBV28, the J call TRBJ1-6; no clear D. Germline CDR1 and CDR2: MDHEN and SYDVKM. V was cut by 8 bases and J by 5 bases, with 13 bases left in between. The CDR3 consists of 14 residues. For the CDR3, the DNA is TGTGCCAGCGGATTAGGACCGAATAATTCACCCCTCCACTTT. This codes for CASGLGPNNSPLHF.

A word on this clone: Other DNA sequences from this sample encode an identical CDR3 as well. The rearrangement joins TRBV4-3 to TRBJ1-6, with 11 nucleotides matching TRBD1. The CDR3 extends over 16 amino acids. Germline CDR1 is LGHNA and CDR2 is YSLEER. The trim removed 1 base at V and 10 bases at J, leaving 6 bases unmatched. The DNA for the CDR3 is TGCGCCAGCAGCCAAGTGGGACAGGGGGTTGGGTCACCCCTCCACTTT. It is translated as CASSQVGQGVGSPLHF.

The chain uses TRBV6-6 and TRBJ2-7; maybe TRBD2 (6 bases). The CDR3 totals 15 residues. Trimming shortened V by 7 bases and J by 0 bases, and 16 bases separated the two germline ends. Germline lookup yields CDR1 MNHNY and CDR2 SVGAGI (reference sequence). CDR3 sequence reads: CASTSRDLSSYEQYF. CDR3 bases: TGTGCCAGCACCTCCCGGGACTTAAGCTCCTACGAGCAGTACTTC.

The chain couples TRBV5-1 to TRBJ1-2, with 8 bases identical to TRBD1. Germline lookup yields CDR1 SGHRS and CDR2 YFSETQ. There are 15 residues in the CDR3. J gave up 8 bases and V 4 bases, and 13 bases lay outside the gene matches. In DNA, the CDR3 is TGCGCCAGCAGCAGCAAAGGACAGGGCGGAACGGGCTACACCTTC. It specifies CASSSKGQGGTGYTF.

The chain employs TRBV10-3 and TRBJ2-3; 9 bases map to TRBD1. Unmatched junction bases numbered 11, after V lost 7 bases and J lost 6 bases. The CDR3 contains 15 residues. CDR1 ENHRY and CDR2 SYGVKD come from the germline V gene. The CDR3 nucleotides read TGTGCCATCAACTCCGGGACAGGGATGGGGGATACGCAGTATTTT. Its protein product is CAINSGTGMGDTQYF.

This chain uses TRBV6-1 with TRBJ2-7; D perhaps matches TRBD1 (6 bases). The V end was cut by 6 bases, the J end by 0 bases, with 15 bases between. The CDR3 is made up of 15 amino acids. Germline loops: CDR1 MNHNS, CDR2 SASEGT. CDR3 sequence: CASRNQGISSYEQYF. CDR3 coding DNA: TGTGCCAGCAGAAACCAGGGGATTAGCTCCTACGAGCAGTACTTC.

J is TRBJ2-1 and V is TRBV6-6; D possibly matches TRBD1 or TRBD2 (5 bases each). The V end was cut by 2 bases, the J end by 3 bases, with 11 bases between. Germline V gene lookup returns CDR1 MNHNY and CDR2 SVGAGI (reference sequence). The CDR3 is 15 residues long. The CDR3 DNA is TGTGCCAGCAGTTACGAGGGGCCGGGCTACAATGAGCAGTTCTTC. Translating gives CASSYEGPGYNEQFF.

This sequence joins TRBV5-4 and TRBJ2-1; D is undetermined. Germline V lookup: CDR1 SGHNT, CDR2 YYREEE (reference sequence). Deletions cut 1 base from V and 0 bases from J, with 11 bases between. The CDR3 is made up of 16 amino acids. The CDR3 is CASSLSSLGSYNEQFF. DNA of the CDR3: TGTGCCAGCAGCTTGTCTTCCCTTGGCTCCTACAATGAGCAGTTCTTC.